These 22 T cell receptor beta chains share one sample of origin, sequenced in a study of blood T cell repertoires in COVID-19. Here immunoSEQ multiplex PCR was the method, and the copy in TCRdb shows in-frame clones only, minus some. The table includes under 200,000 clones, 86% detected once. Material for sequencing was peripheral blood. All receptors come from a man aged 18 to 30 with acute or convalescent COVID-19.

The chain links TRBV10-3 to TRBJ2-2, with a possible D match to TRBD1 (6 bases). V gave up 5 bases and J gave up 2 bases, with 12 bases separating them. Germline CDR1 reads ENHRY; CDR2 reads SYGVKD. The CDR3 spans 15 residues. DNA of the CDR3: TGTGCCATCAGTCAACCGGGACAAAACACCGGGGAGCTGTTTTTT. Protein: CAISQPGQNTGELFF.

The rearrangement links TRBV11-2 to TRBJ1-1, with 7 bases identical to TRBD1. This CDR3 has 13 amino acids. Germline CDR1 reads SGHAT; CDR2 reads FQNNGV. The V gene end was trimmed by 5 bases and the J gene end by 8 bases; junction bases not matched to a gene: 8. The CDR3 sequence: CASSTRTGREAFF. In nucleotides, the CDR3 is TGTGCCAGCAGCACCCGGACAGGTCGAGAAGCTTTCTTT.

The chain links TRBV28 to TRBJ2-7, with 10 bases lining up with TRBD1. CDR1 and CDR2 from the germline V gene are MDHEN and SYDVKM. V was pared by 5 bases and J by 2 bases, with 9 bases of the junction left unmatched. The length of the CDR3 is 16 residues. CDR3: CASSTTGDRGTYEQYV. CDR3 sequence (DNA): TGTGCCAGCAGTACTACCGGGGACAGGGGAACCTACGAGCAGTACGTC.

The rearrangement joins TRBV11-3 to TRBJ1-5; no reliable D call. This CDR3 has 17 amino acids. V lost 1 base, J lost 0 bases, and 13 bases lay in between. The germline gives CDR1 SGHNT, CDR2 YENEEA. The CDR3 protein is CASSLAEQILSNQPQHF. DNA of the CDR3: TGTGCCAGCAGCTTAGCGGAACAGATTCTTAGCAATCAGCCCCAGCATTTT.

The rearrangement links TRBV30 to TRBJ1-5; TRBD1 matches at 7 bases. Trimming cost V 1 base and J 2 bases; bases outside gene matches: 8. The CDR3 contains 16 residues. Germline lookup yields CDR1 GTSNPN and CDR2 SVGIG (reference sequence). As DNA, the CDR3 is TGTGCCTGGAGTGGCCGACAGGGAAGAGGCAATCAGCCCCAGCATTTT. Its translation is CAWSGRQGRGNQPQHF.

The chain employs TRBV13 and TRBJ1-3; perhaps TRBD1 as D (6 bases). CDR3 length: 14 residues. The V and J ends lost 5 bases and 7 bases respectively, with 15 bases between them. The germline CDR1 and CDR2 sequences are PRHDT and FYEKMQ (reference sequence). In DNA form, the CDR3 reads TGTGCCAGCAGCCCCGGGACATCAGCCAACACCATATATTTT. Protein product: CASSPGTSANTIYF.

The V call is TRBV5-5, the J call TRBJ1-5, with D maybe TRBD1 (6 bases). This CDR3 is built from 15 residues. In germline, CDR1 is SGHKS, CDR2 YYEKEE (reference sequence). The V end was cut by 3 bases, the J end by 3 bases, with 13 bases between. In DNA form, the CDR3 reads TGTGCCAGCAGCTCCCTGGACAGCTACAATCAGCCCCAGCATTTT. This translates into CASSSLDSYNQPQHF.

This chain's CDR3 is CASSSTGTVNTDTQYF. DNA for the CDR3: TGTGCCAGCAGTTCAACCGGGACAGTTAACACAGATACGCAGTATTTT. The V call is TRBV28, the J call TRBJ2-3; the match to TRBD1 covers 7 bases. The J segment lost 2 bases and the V segment lost 4 bases, leaving 9 bases of the junction unmatched. Germline V gene data show CDR1 as MDHEN and CDR2 as SYDVKM. CDR3 size: 16 residues.

The chain combines TRBV9 with TRBJ2-1; unclear D gene. V lost 2 bases and J 0 bases, leaving 9 bases between the germline ends. CDR3 length equals 15 residues. Germline CDR1 SGDLS, CDR2 YYNGEE. DNA for the CDR3: TGTGCCAGCAGCGTCCTAGTCAGCTCCTACAATGAGCAGTTCTTC. The encoded protein is CASSVLVSSYNEQFF.

This chain joins TRBV5-1 and TRBJ2-7, with 8 bases identical to TRBD1. The ends lost 4 bases at V and 3 bases at J; junction bases unmatched: 9. CDR3 length: 15 residues. Germline V gene data show CDR1 as SGHRS and CDR2 as YFSETQ. The CDR3 protein is CASSATGTGNYEQYF. The CDR3 DNA follows: TGCGCCAGCAGCGCAACCGGGACAGGTAACTACGAGCAGTACTTC.

The J gene is TRBJ2-2, the V gene TRBV28; TRBD2 aligns across 7 bases. The CDR3 consists of 15 residues. With 8 bases clipped from V and 3 bases from J, the junction kept 9 bases outside the gene matches. The germline V gene has CDR1 MDHEN and CDR2 SYDVKM. In nucleotides, the CDR3 is TGTGCCAGCGGAGTCGGGGGGTTTGACACCGGGGAGCTGTTTTTT. It specifies CASGVGGFDTGELFF. Full variable domain (rest looked up from reference TRBV28 and TRBJ2-2): DVKVTQSSRYLVKRTGEKVFLECVQDMDHENMFWYRQDPGLGLRLIYFSYDVKMKEKGDIPEGYSVSREKKERFSLILESASTNQTSMYLCASGVGGFDTGELFFGEGSRLTVL.

This chain links TRBV5-1 with TRBJ2-5, with 12 bases identical to TRBD2. Germline V gives CDR1 SGHRS, CDR2 YFSETQ. V was pared by 9 bases and J by 1 base, with 7 bases of the junction left unmatched. CDR3 size: 15 residues. CDR3: CATSLAGGFQETQYF. CDR3 nucleotides: TGCGCCACCTCACTAGCGGGGGGATTCCAAGAGACCCAGTACTTC.

CDR3 loop: CASSISPLYEQYV. CDR3 DNA sequence: TGTGCCAGCAGCATTAGTCCCCTCTACGAGCAGTACGTC. The chain couples TRBV7-2 to TRBJ2-7; D is undetermined. V lost 5 bases and J 3 bases, leaving 11 bases between the germline ends. Germline CDR1 is SGHTA and CDR2 is FQGNSA. This CDR3 region has 13 residues.

This chain uses TRBV6-5 with TRBJ1-5; tentatively, D is TRBD1 (5 bases). Trimming cost V 6 bases and J 2 bases, with 14 bases left between them. The CDR3 is 15 amino acids. Germline CDR1 is MNHEY and CDR2 is SVGAGI. The CDR3, as DNA: TGTGCCAGCAGCTCGGGGGGGGTTGGCAATCAGCCCCAGCATTTT. It encodes CASSSGGVGNQPQHF.

This clone was seen once. The chain has TRBV4-1 and TRBJ1-3; 7 nucleotides agree with TRBD1. The germline V gene encodes CDR1 MGHRA and CDR2 YSYEKL. CDR3 length: 15 amino acids. V trimming: 1 base; J trimming: 2 bases; junction bases outside the gene matches: 2. CDR3 in DNA: TGCGCCAGCAGCCAAGTTGACAGGGCTGGAAACACCATATATTTT. Its protein product is CASSQVDRAGNTIYF.

This chain links TRBV19 with TRBJ1-1; no reliable D call. Germline CDR1 and CDR2: LNHDA and SQIVND (reference sequence). Trimming stripped 6 bases from V and 1 base from J, with 18 bases between. This CDR3 is 16 amino acids long. The chain's CDR3 is CASRTRPGEANTEAFF. In DNA, the CDR3 is TGTGCCAGTAGGACGAGGCCCGGGGAGGCGAACACTGAAGCTTTCTTT.

This sequence joins TRBV6-6 and TRBJ1-1; a weak D match, TRBD1 (5 bases). The germline V gene encodes CDR1 MNHNY and CDR2 SVGAGI (reference sequence). Trimming stripped 7 bases from V and 8 bases from J, with 11 bases between. The CDR3 runs 11 residues. CDR3 in amino acids: CASTRVDEAFF. In DNA, the CDR3 is TGTGCCAGCACCAGGGTAGACGAAGCTTTCTTT.

This sequence joins TRBV27 and TRBJ1-4, with D possibly being TRBD1 (5 bases). The V and J ends lost 6 bases and 7 bases respectively, with 18 bases between them. The CDR3 runs to 15 residues. Germline V gene data show CDR1 as MNHEY and CDR2 as SMNVEV (reference sequence). In DNA, the CDR3 is TGTGCCAGCAGGATCATTATGGGAAGGGGTGAAAAACTGTTTTTT. Protein sequence: CASRIIMGRGEKLFF.

The chain has TRBV5-5 and TRBJ1-1; D remains ambiguous. CDR1 is SGHKS and CDR2 is YYEKEE in the germline V gene (reference sequence). The CDR3 contains 14 residues. With 0 bases removed from V and 2 bases from J, the gap between germline ends came to 8 bases. The DNA for the CDR3 is TGTGCCAGCAGCTTGGAAGCGGAAAACACTGAAGCTTTCTTT. This codes for CASSLEAENTEAFF.

CDR3 sequence: CATSDPTGWRNEQFF. The CDR3 DNA is TGTGCCACCAGTGACCCGACAGGGTGGCGCAATGAGCAGTTCTTC. The V and J genes are TRBV24-1 and TRBJ2-1; 7 nucleotides agree with TRBD1. V shed 4 bases, J shed 6 bases, and the junction held 8 bases outside the gene matches. The CDR3 contains 15 residues. Germline CDR1 KGHDR, CDR2 SFDVKD.

The chain employs TRBV19 and TRBJ2-1; D is ambiguous. The CDR3 length is 13 residues. The germline V gene has CDR1 LNHDA and CDR2 SQIVND (reference sequence). V was cut by 1 base and J by 3 bases, with 4 bases left in between. The CDR3 bases are TGTGCCAGTAGTATAGGGAGCTACAATGAGCAGTTCTTC. It specifies CASSIGSYNEQFF.

The V gene is TRBV6-5, the J gene TRBJ1-5; the D gene is possibly TRBD1 (6 bases). Germline V lookup: CDR1 MNHEY, CDR2 SVGAGI. The CDR3 is 14 amino acids. V lost 6 bases and J 0 bases, leaving 9 bases between the germline ends. For the CDR3, the DNA is TGTGCCAGCAGCCGGGACAATAGCAATCAGCCCCAGCATTTT. It encodes CASSRDNSNQPQHF.